The 20 T cell receptor beta chains reported below all come from one sample, sequenced in a study of human T cells and chemical hapten exposure. Time point: pre-sensitization, week 0. Treatment indicated: therapeutic diphenylcyclopropenone sensitization with weekly scalp DPC. Someone pulled total RNA out of unfractionated whole blood. TCRdb called the RACE reads again in MiXCR, with one record for every CDR3 protein. The sample has roughly 34,000 distinct CDR3 sequences, 10% seen once. Here the sequenced sample was whole blood, taken in connection with sensitization to the hapten diphenylcyclopropenone (DPC). These receptors originate from a man between 50 and 59 years old with alopecia areata. Some clones in this sample may be carry-over from other donors' samples.

This clonotype has just a few counts. The chain uses TRBV18 and TRBJ1-5; no firm D call. The germline gives CDR1 KGHSH, CDR2 LQKENI. The CDR3 is made up of 13 amino acids. Trimming left V 1 base short and J 5 bases short, with 6 bases between. The CDR3 reads CASSPREDQPQHF. CDR3 sequence (DNA): TGTGCCAGCTCACCACGCGAGGATCAGCCCCAGCATTTT. Full variable domain (outside the CDR3, taken from reference TRBV18 and TRBJ1-5): NAGVMQNPRHLVRRRGQEARLRCSPMKGHSHVYWYRQLPEEGLKFMVYLQKENIIDESGMPKERFSAEFPKEGPSILRIQQVVRGDSAAYFCASSPREDQPQHFGDGTRLSIL.

This chain joins TRBV20-1 and TRBJ1-4; 11 nucleotides line up with TRBD1. V was pared by 3 bases and J by 7 bases, with 10 bases of the junction left unmatched. The V gene's germline CDR1 is DFQATT and CDR2 SNEGSKA (reference sequence). The CDR3 runs 16 residues. Here the CDR3 reads CSASRDRGYESEKLFF. CDR3 sequence (DNA): TGCAGTGCTAGCCGGGACAGGGGGTACGAGAGTGAAAAACTGTTTTTT.

The chain is built from TRBV29-1 and TRBJ2-1, with TRBD1 identical over 8 bases. J gave up 8 bases and V 7 bases, and 10 bases lay outside the gene matches. Germline lookup yields CDR1 SQVTM and CDR2 ANQGSEA. CDR3 length: 13 amino acids. The CDR3: CSAQTGVRDEQFF. The CDR3 nucleotides are TGCAGCGCCCAGACAGGGGTTCGCGATGAGCAGTTCTTC.

This clonotype was seen ten or more times. V is TRBV18 and J is TRBJ2-7; D remains ambiguous. V was shortened by 2 bases and J by 4 bases, with 3 bases between the two germline ends. This CDR3 is built from 11 residues. Germline CDR1 and CDR2: KGHSH and LQKENI. CDR3: CASSPEYEQYF. In DNA form, the CDR3 reads TGTGCCAGCTCACCAGAGTACGAGCAGTACTTC.

In this sample, this clonotype turned up many times. The chain links TRBV5-5 to TRBJ2-7; D is perhaps TRBD2 (6 bases). CDR1 is SGHKS, CDR2 YYEKEE, per germline (reference sequence). The CDR3 extends over 13 amino acids. V was pared by 4 bases and J by 2 bases, with 10 bases between. CDR3: CASSEDYPYEQYF. Here the CDR3 DNA reads TGTGCCAGCAGCGAGGACTACCCCTACGAGCAGTACTTC.

Many counts were recorded for this clonotype. This chain connects TRBV29-1 to TRBJ1-1; D remains ambiguous. Germline V gives CDR1 SQVTM, CDR2 ANQGSEA. With 5 bases removed from V and 2 bases from J, the gap between germline ends came to 15 bases. This CDR3 has 14 amino acids. The CDR3 reads CSVTIPGRNTEAFF. CDR3 sequence (DNA): TGCAGCGTTACGATCCCGGGAAGAAACACTGAAGCTTTCTTT.

Here the CDR3 DNA reads TGCGCCAGCAGCCGGTTAGCGGGGTGGAGCACAGATACGCAGTATTTT. This encodes CASSRLAGWSTDTQYF. The chain joins TRBV4-3 to TRBJ2-3, with TRBD2 matching 8 bases. CDR1 LGHNA and CDR2 YSLEER come from the germline V gene. J lost 0 bases, V lost 4 bases, and 6 bases had no gene match. The CDR3 spans 16 residues.

This chain links TRBV28 with TRBJ1-4; weak D call: TRBD1 (5 bases). Between the trimmed V and J ends, which lost 4 bases and 7 bases, there was a span of 7 bases. In germline, CDR1 is MDHEN, CDR2 SYDVKM. There are 12 residues in the CDR3. This CDR3 reads CASSSGIEKLFF. For the CDR3, the DNA is TGTGCCAGCAGTTCAGGGATTGAAAAACTGTTTTTT.

This clonotype has ten or more counts. The chain carries TRBV11-2 and TRBJ1-1; D is ambiguous. V shed 0 bases and J shed 6 bases, with 11 bases lying between them. The CDR3 is made up of 14 amino acids. Per germline, CDR1 SGHAT and CDR2 FQNNGV. The DNA of the CDR3 is TGTGCCAGCAGCTTAGATGGCCAGTACGCTGAAGCTTTCTTT. Translated, it gives CASSLDGQYAEAFF.

The rearrangement links TRBV7-9 to TRBJ2-5, with 8 bases matching TRBD1. Germline assignment: CDR1 SEHNR and CDR2 FQNEAQ (reference sequence). This CDR3 region has 14 residues. V was clipped by 5 bases and J by 4 bases; unmatched bases: 6. The CDR3 coding sequence is TGTGCCAGCAGCCCACAGGGGGTTGCAGAGACCCAGTACTTC. It specifies CASSPQGVAETQYF. Full variable domain (missing parts from reference TRBV7-9 and TRBJ2-5): DTGVSQNPRHKITKRGQNVTFRCDPISEHNRLYWYRQTLGQGPEFLTYFQNEAQLEKSRLLSDRFSAERPKGSFSTLEIQRTEQGDSAMYLCASSPQGVAETQYFGPGTRLLVL.

Many counts were recorded for this clonotype. This chain uses TRBV7-9 with TRBJ2-2, with D unresolved. Trimming pared 3 bases from V and 4 bases from J, leaving 9 bases between. CDR1 and CDR2 (germline): SEHNR, FQNEAQ (reference sequence). This CDR3 is 14 amino acids long. The CDR3 region is CASSFRPSTGELFF. As DNA, the CDR3 is TGTGCCAGCAGCTTTAGGCCGAGCACCGGGGAGCTGTTTTTT.

This clonotype appeared many times. The J gene is TRBJ2-2, the V gene TRBV27; possibly TRBD1 for D (6 bases). CDR3 length: 17 amino acids. V gave up 5 bases and J gave up 0 bases, with 16 bases separating them. CDR1 is MNHEY, CDR2 SMNVEV, per germline (reference sequence). The CDR3 coding sequence is TGTGCCAGCAGTACGGTCGTACAGGGCCCGAACACCGGGGAGCTGTTTTTT. Encoded protein: CASSTVVQGPNTGELFF.

V gene TRBV7-9 combines with J gene TRBJ2-5, with 7 bases identical to TRBD2. The V segment lost 6 bases and the J segment 0 bases; nucleotides outside the gene matches: 10. This CDR3 region has 16 residues. Germline loops: CDR1 SEHNR, CDR2 FQNEAQ (reference sequence). In nucleotides, the CDR3 is TGTGCCAGCAGTACAAATAGCGGGCCTTACCAAGAGACCCAGTACTTC. Its protein product is CASSTNSGPYQETQYF.

The rearrangement links TRBV10-1 to TRBJ1-1, with D tentatively TRBD1 (5 bases). Germline loops: CDR1 WNHNN, CDR2 SYGVQD (reference sequence). Trimming removed 8 bases at V and 4 bases at J, with 14 bases between. The CDR3 has 13 residues. The CDR3 sequence: CASSSGGGTEAFF. In nucleotides, the CDR3 is TGCGCCAGCTCGTCGGGGGGAGGCACTGAAGCTTTCTTT.

This chain links TRBV29-1 with TRBJ2-3; TRBD2 aligns across 12 bases. V lost 4 bases, J lost 5 bases, and 7 bases stayed unmatched. The CDR3 runs to 15 residues. The germline gives CDR1 SQVTM, CDR2 ANQGSEA. CDR3 DNA: TGCAGCGTTGCGGCTAGCGGGAGGGCCGGAGATACGCAGTATTTT. The encoded protein is CSVAASGRAGDTQYF.

This clonotype appeared once. The rearrangement uses TRBV28 and TRBJ2-3, with D unclear. This CDR3 has 12 amino acids. Germline loops: CDR1 MDHEN, CDR2 SYDVKM. The V gene lost 1 base and the J gene lost 10 bases, with 9 bases spanning the gap. This chain's CDR3 is CASSLFRQAQYF. CDR3 DNA sequence: TGTGCCAGCAGTTTATTTAGGCAAGCGCAGTATTTT.

This clonotype showed up many times. The chain links TRBV7-9 to TRBJ2-1; D is uncertain. Germline V CDR1 and CDR2: SEHNR, FQNEAQ (reference sequence). The CDR3 runs 13 residues. V was clipped by 1 base and J by 5 bases, with 6 bases between them. CDR3 protein: CASSLVQNNEQFF. The CDR3 bases are TGTGCCAGCAGCTTAGTTCAAAACAATGAGCAGTTCTTC.

The table lists this clonotype with many counts. The chain is built from TRBV18 and TRBJ1-5, with D perhaps matching TRBD1 (5 bases). V was clipped by 5 bases and J by 6 bases, with 20 bases between them. The CDR3 runs 16 residues. The germline V gene encodes CDR1 KGHSH and CDR2 LQKENI. CDR3 coding DNA: TGTGCCAGCTCAGGGACGCAGGCTGATTTGGGTCAGCCCCAGCATTTT. It yields the protein CASSGTQADLGQPQHF.

The J gene is TRBJ2-7, the V gene TRBV28; 7 bases match TRBD1. The CDR3 sequence is 14 residues long. V lost 6 bases, J lost 4 bases, and 9 bases stayed unmatched. Germline CDR1 and CDR2: MDHEN and SYDVKM. The CDR3 region is CASRLPGQKYEQYF. The DNA of the CDR3 is TGTGCCAGCAGATTACCGGGACAGAAATACGAGCAGTACTTC.

This clonotype was detected many times. The chain links TRBV5-1 to TRBJ2-7; 10 bases are shared with TRBD1. With 5 bases clipped from V and 3 bases from J, the junction kept 8 bases outside the gene matches. The CDR3 sequence is 15 residues long. Germline CDR1 SGHRS, CDR2 YFSETQ. This CDR3 is CASSIDGTGVYEQYF. The CDR3 DNA follows: TGCGCCAGCAGTATTGACGGGACAGGGGTCTACGAGCAGTACTTC.